The entry that follows covers one T cell receptor (beta chain) sequence. Its antigen is as yet unknown. The data were taken from a study of OX40 agonist ivuxolimab in advanced cancers. Background on the study: Clinicians treated patients with ivuxolimab, an agonistic anti-OX40 (CD134) antibody. Study-wide findings and caveats: CD4+ and CD8+ T cells in blood underwent clonal expansion by week 6 at 0.1 to 3.0 mg/kg.

Autoimmune disease history or systemic immunosuppression excluded patients. Libraries were prepared by immunoSEQ multiplex PCR; TCRdb keeps only in-frame clonotypes and omits some of them. The sample lists around 95,000 clones; 80% to 95% were seen once. There are 14 residues in the CDR3. Germline lookup yields CDR1 SGHNT and CDR2 YYREEE (reference sequence). With V trimmed by 0 bases and J by 4 bases, 1 base remained unmatched. This material consisted of CD4+ or CD8+ T cells sorted from blood, taken in a trial of the OX40 agonist ivuxolimab. The genes are TRBV5-4 and TRBJ1-2, with 9 bases matching TRBD1. This receptor was obtained from an adult with an advanced solid tumor such as melanoma, head and neck, liver or kidney cancer. In nucleotides, the CDR3 is TGTGCCAGCAGCTTGGGGACAGGGGCCTATGGCTACACCTTC. Protein product: CASSLGTGAYGYTF.